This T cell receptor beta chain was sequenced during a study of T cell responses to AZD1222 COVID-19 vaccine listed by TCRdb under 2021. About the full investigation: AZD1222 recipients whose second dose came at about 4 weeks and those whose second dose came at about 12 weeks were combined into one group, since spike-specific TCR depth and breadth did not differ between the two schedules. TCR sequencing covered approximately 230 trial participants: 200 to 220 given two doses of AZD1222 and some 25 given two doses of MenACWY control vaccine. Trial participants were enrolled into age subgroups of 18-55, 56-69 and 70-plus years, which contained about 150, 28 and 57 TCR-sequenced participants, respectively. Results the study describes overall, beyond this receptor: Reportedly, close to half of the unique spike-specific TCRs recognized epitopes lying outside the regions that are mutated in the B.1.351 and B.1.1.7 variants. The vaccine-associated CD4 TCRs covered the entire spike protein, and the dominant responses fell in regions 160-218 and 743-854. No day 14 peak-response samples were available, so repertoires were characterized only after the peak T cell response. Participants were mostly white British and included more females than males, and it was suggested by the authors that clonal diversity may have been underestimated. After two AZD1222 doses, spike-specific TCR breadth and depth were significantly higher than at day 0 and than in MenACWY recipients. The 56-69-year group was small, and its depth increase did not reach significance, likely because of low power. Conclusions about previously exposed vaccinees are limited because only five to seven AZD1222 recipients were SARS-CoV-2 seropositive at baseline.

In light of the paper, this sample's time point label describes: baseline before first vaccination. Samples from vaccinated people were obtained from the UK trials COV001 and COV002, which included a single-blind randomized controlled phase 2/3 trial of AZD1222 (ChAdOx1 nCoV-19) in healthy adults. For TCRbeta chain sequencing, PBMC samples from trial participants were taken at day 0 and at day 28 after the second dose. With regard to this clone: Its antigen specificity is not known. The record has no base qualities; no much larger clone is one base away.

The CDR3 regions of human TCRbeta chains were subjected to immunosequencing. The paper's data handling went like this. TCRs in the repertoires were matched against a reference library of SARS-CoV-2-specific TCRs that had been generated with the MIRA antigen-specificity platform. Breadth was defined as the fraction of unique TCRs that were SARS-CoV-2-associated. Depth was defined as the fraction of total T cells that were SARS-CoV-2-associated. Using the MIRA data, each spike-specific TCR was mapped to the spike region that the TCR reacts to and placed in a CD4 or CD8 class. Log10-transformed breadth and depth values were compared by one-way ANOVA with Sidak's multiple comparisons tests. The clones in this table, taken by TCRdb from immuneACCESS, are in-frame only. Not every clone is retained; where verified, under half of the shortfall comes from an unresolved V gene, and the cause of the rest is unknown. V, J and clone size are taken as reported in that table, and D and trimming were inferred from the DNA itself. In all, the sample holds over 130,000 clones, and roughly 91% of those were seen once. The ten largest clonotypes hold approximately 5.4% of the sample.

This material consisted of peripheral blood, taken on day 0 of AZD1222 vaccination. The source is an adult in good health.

The CDR3 here reads CASSLFISGNNYGYTF. Read as DNA, the sequence is TGTGCCAGCAGCTTATTTATTTCTGGGAATAACTATGGCTACACCTTC. The chain is made from TRBV7-2 and TRBJ1-2; the D gene lacks a confident call. The CDR3, cysteine through phenylalanine, is 16 amino acids long. Only CDR3 DNA remains: 48 bases, in frame from the first base. According to the germline V gene, CDR1 reads SGHTA and CDR2 reads FQGNSA. At the junction V is shortened by 2 bases and J by 1 base, with 14 bases in between.